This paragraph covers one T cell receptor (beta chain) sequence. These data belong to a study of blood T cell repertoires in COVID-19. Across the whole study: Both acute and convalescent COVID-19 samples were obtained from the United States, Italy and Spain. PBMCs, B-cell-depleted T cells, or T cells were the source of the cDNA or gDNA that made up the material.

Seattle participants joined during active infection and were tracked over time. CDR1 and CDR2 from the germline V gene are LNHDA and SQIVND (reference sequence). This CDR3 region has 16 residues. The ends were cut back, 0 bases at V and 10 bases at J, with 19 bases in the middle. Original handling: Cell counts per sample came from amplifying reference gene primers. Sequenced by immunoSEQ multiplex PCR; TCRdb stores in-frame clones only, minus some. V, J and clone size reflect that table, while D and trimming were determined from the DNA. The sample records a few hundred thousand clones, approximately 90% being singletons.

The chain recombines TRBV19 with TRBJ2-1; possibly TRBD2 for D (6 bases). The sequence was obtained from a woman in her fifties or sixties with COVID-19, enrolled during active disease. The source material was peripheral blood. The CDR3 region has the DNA TGTGCCAGTAGTATAGATGGCGGGGCCGGAACAATGGAGCAGTTCTTC. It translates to CASSIDGGAGTMEQFF. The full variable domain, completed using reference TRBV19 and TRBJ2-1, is DGGITQSPKYLFRKEGQNVTLSCEQNLNHDAMYWYRQDPGQGLRLIYYSQIVNDFQKGDIAEGYSVSREKKESFPLTVTSAQKNPTAFYLCASSIDGGAGTMEQFFGPGTRLTVL.